Listed below are T cell receptor beta chains from one sample, sequenced in a study of CD8 T cells in Susac syndrome. TCRdb itself ran the immunoSEQ multiplex PCR reads through MiXCR, one entry per CDR3 protein. The sample has 150,000 to 200,000 distinct CDR3 sequences, 90% to 95% seen once. Material for sequencing was CD4+ T cells from PBMCs. These receptors were taken from a human donor in good health. Both conserved end residues are part of each CDR3. D genes are given only for firm matches.

V gene	J gene	D gene	CDR3 protein
TRBV29-1	TRBJ2-7	.	CSVARRGAYEQYF
TRBV5-6	TRBJ2-7	.	CASSPPGGPREQYF
TRBV7-9	TRBJ2-5	.	CASSPPRAAGRETQYF
TRBV20-1	TRBJ1-2	.	CSAREVGRAFYGYTF
TRBV3-1	TRBJ2-1	TRBD2	CASSRGLAGRYEQFF
TRBV7-9	TRBJ1-4	.	CASSLDQLNEKLFF
TRBV3-1	TRBJ1-2	.	CASSPQPGGNYGYTF
TRBV20-1	TRBJ1-1	.	CSARVSLGGDRGTEAFF
TRBV3-1	TRBJ1-2	.	CASSQGVQGYTF
TRBV4-3	TRBJ2-7	.	CASSQDQGMYEQYF